The TCR beta chain under discussion was sequenced for a study of OX40 agonist ivuxolimab in advanced cancers. The table came from immunoSEQ multiplex PCR; TCRdb's copy has only in-frame clones and leaves some out. Of about 50,000 clones detected, approximately 95% appear once; the ten largest clones hold around 24%. CDR1 SGHRS and CDR2 YFSETQ come from the germline V gene. V was pared by 3 bases and J by 7 bases, with 29 bases of the junction left unmatched. The CDR3 is 22 residues long. The sample consisted of CD4+ or CD8+ T cells sorted from blood, taken in a trial of the OX40 agonist ivuxolimab. This rearrangement joins TRBV5-1 to TRBJ1-4, with TRBD1 matching over 8 bases. The TCR originated in an adult with an advanced solid tumor such as melanoma, head and neck, liver or kidney cancer. DNA of the CDR3: TGCGCCAGCAGCTCCTGGACAGGGTTAGTAACGATCAGAACCCCTAAAGGTGAAAAACTGTTTTTT. This sequence encodes CASSSWTGLVTIRTPKGEKLFF.